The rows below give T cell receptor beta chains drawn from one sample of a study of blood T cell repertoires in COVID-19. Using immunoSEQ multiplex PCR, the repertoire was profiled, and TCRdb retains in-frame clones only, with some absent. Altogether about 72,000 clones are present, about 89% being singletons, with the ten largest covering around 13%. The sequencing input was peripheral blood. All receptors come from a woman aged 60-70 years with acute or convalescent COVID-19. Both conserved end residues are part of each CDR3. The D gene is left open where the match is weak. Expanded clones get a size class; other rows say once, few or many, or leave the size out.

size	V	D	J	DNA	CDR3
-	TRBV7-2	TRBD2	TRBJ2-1	TGTGCCAGCAGTTCAGGGCGGGGGGGCTACAATGAGCAGTTCTTC	CASSSGRGGYNEQFF
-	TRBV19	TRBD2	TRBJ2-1	TGTGCCAGTAGTTCCGGGGGGAGTGAGCAGTTCTTC	CASSSGGSEQFF
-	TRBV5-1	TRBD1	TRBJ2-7	TGCGCCAGCAGCTTAAACAGGGGCTACGAGCAGTACTTC	CASSLNRGYEQYF
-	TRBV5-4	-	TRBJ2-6	TGTGCCAGCAGCGGCCGGGACAAGGCCAACGTCCTGACTTTC	CASSGRDKANVLTF
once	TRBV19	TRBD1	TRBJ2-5	TGTGCCAGTAGAGATGACAGGGACCAAGAGACCCAGTACTTC	CASRDDRDQETQYF
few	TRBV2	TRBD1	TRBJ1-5	TGTGCCAGCAGGGAGGGACAGGGTGTTGATCAGCCCCAGCATTTT	CASREGQGVDQPQHF
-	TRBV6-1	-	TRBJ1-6	TGTGCCAGCAGTGCCCAAGGGTACAGCCGGGGGAATTCACCCCTCCACTTT	CASSAQGYSRGNSPLHF
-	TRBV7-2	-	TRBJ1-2	TGTGCCAGCAGCTTAGCGACGACAGACCTATATGGCTACACCTTC	CASSLATTDLYGYTF
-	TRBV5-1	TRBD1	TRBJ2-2	TGCGCCAGCAGCTCCAACCCCACAGGGGGCCACGGGGAGCTGTTTTTT	CASSSNPTGGHGELFF
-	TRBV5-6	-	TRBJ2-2	TGTGCCAGCCGCCTATTGGGAGGCAACACCGGGGAGCTGTTTTTT	CASRLLGGNTGELFF
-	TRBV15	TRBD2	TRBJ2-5	TGTGCCACCAGCATCAGGGCTAGCGGGGGGATTTCGGCGACCCAGTACTTC	CATSIRASGGISATQYF
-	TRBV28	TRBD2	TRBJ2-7	TGTGCCAGCAAACTGCCGGGACTAGCGGGGGTAGAGCAGTACTTC	CASKLPGLAGVEQYF
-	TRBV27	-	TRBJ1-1	TGTGCCAGCACCGTCTTAGGGTCAGGGACTGAAGCTTTCTTT	CASTVLGSGTEAFF
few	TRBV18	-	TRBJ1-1	TGTGCCAGCTTACAGGGACGAAACACTGAAGCTTTCTTT	CASLQGRNTEAFF
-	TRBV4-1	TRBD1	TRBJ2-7	TGCGCCAGCAGCCAAGGGACAGGGGTCCCCTACGAGCAGTACTTC	CASSQGTGVPYEQYF
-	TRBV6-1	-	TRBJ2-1	TGTGCCAGCAGTGAACCCCAGGCGAGGGAGTTCTTC	CASSEPQAREFF
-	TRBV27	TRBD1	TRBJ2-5	TGTGCCAGCAGTCCCCGACAGGGTTCCAGGGAGACCCAGTACTTC	CASSPRQGSRETQYF
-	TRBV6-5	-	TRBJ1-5	TGTGCCAGCAGTCGGACATACGATAGCAATCAGCCCCAGCATTTT	CASSRTYDSNQPQHF
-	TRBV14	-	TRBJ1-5	TGTGCCAGCCCGGAGGGCCTCAATCAGCCCCAGCATTTT	CASPEGLNQPQHF
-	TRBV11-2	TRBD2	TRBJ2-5	TGTGCCAGCAGTCCAAGCGGGGGGGCTTGGGGAGAGACCCAGTACTTC	CASSPSGGAWGETQYF
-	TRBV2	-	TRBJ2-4	TGTGCCAGCAGCCCCGGGTTTTCTCCTATTCTAGCCAAAAACATTCAGTACTTC	CASSPGFSPILAKNIQYF
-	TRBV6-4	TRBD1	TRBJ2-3	TGTGCCAGCAGAGAAACAGGGGGTGGCACAGATACGCAGTATTTT	CASRETGGGTDTQYF
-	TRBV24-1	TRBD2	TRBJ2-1	TGTGCCACCAGTGACTTCGGGACTAGCAGGGATGAGCAGTTCTTC	CATSDFGTSRDEQFF
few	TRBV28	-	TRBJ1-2	TGTGCCAGCAGTTCAGGATATGGCTACACCTTC	CASSSGYGYTF
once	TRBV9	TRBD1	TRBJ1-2	TGTGCCAGCAGCGTAGAAGGACAGGGGGCGCGAGGCTACACCTTC	CASSVEGQGARGYTF
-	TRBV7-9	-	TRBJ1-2	TGTGCCAGCAGCTTAACCAGTTCTGGCTACACCTTC	CASSLTSSGYTF
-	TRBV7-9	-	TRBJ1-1	TGTGCCAGCAGCTATTCCAGGGGCATGAACACTGAAGCTTTCTTT	CASSYSRGMNTEAFF
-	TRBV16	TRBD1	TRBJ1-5	TGTGCCAGCAGCCTTCTTTGGGGACAGACCGAGCCCCAGCATTTT	CASSLLWGQTEPQHF
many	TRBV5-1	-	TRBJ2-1	TGCGCCAGCAGCTTGGAGGAGACAGTGTCCTACAATGAGCAGTTCTTC	CASSLEETVSYNEQFF
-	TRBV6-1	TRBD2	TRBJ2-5	TGTGCCAGCAGTGAACAGCGGGGGTTCCAAGAGACCCAGTACTTC	CASSEQRGFQETQYF
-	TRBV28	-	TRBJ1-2	TGTGCCAGCAGTTTACCCCAAGATTCTAGCAATGGCTACACCTTC	CASSLPQDSSNGYTF
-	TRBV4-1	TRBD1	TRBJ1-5	TGCGCCAGCAGCCAAGAAGACACCGGAACCGGGACAGGGCCTGCAATTCAGCCCCAGCATTTT	CASSQEDTGTGTGPAIQPQHF
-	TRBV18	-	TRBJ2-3	TGTGCCAGCTCACCATTGACACAGGGCACAGATACGCAGTATTTT	CASSPLTQGTDTQYF
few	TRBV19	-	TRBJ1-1	TGTGCCAGTAGACTGACAGGAGGGAACACTGAAGCTTTCTTT	CASRLTGGNTEAFF
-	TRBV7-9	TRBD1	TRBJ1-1	TGTGCCAGCAGCGCAGACAGGGCTCCGTCTTTCTTT	CASSADRAPSFF
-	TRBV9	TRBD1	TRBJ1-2	TGTGCCAGCAGCCCAAAGGACAGGGAAGTAGGAGGCTACACCTTC	CASSPKDREVGGYTF
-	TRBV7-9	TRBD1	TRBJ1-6	TGTGCCAGCAACCGGGACAGGGCGAATTCACCCCTCCACTTT	CASNRDRANSPLHF
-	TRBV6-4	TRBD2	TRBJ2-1	TGTGCCAGCAGTGATGCTGGCGGGGGGGCTTATGAGCAGTTCTTC	CASSDAGGGAYEQFF
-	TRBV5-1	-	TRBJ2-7	TGCGCCAGCAGCTTCGGTCAGGCCTACGAGCAGTACTTC	CASSFGQAYEQYF
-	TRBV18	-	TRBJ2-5	TGTGCCAGCTCACCAGACAGGAAAGAGACCCAGTACTTC	CASSPDRKETQYF
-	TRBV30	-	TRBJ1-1	TGTGCCTGGAGGTTCTCGAACACTGAAGCTTTCTTT	CAWRFSNTEAFF
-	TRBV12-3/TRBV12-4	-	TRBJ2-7	TGTGCCAGCTCCGGGGGGCTCGAGCAGTACTTC	CASSGGLEQYF
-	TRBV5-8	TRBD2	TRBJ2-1	TGTGCCAGCAGCCCGAGGGTGGCGGGGGGGCTCAATGAGCAGTTCTTC	CASSPRVAGGLNEQFF
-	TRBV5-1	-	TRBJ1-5	TGCGCCAGCAGCTTGGCGCCGGACTACCTAAATCAGCCCCAGCATTTT	CASSLAPDYLNQPQHF
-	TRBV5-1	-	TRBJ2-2	TGCGCCAGCAGCTTGTTTCATCAGGACAGTTTCACCGGGGAGCTGTTTTTT	CASSLFHQDSFTGELFF
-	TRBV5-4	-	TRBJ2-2	TGTGCCAGCAGCCGACGGGATCGACAATCCACCGGGGAGCTGTTTTTT	CASSRRDRQSTGELFF
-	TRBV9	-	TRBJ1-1	TGTGCCAGCAGCGTTCAGGTTAACACTGAAGCTTTCTTT	CASSVQVNTEAFF
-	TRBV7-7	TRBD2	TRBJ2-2	TGTGCCAGCAGCTTAACTAGCGGGATGAATACCGGGGAGCTGTTTTTT	CASSLTSGMNTGELFF
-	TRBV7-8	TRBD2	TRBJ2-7	TGTGCCAGCAGCCCACAACTAGCGGGGGTTTCCGAGCAGTACTTC	CASSPQLAGVSEQYF
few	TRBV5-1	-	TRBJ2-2	TGCGCCAGCAGCTTGAAGGGAGTAATCGACACCGGGGAGCTGTTTTTT	CASSLKGVIDTGELFF
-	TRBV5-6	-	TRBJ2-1	TGTGCCAGCAGCTTGAAGGGAGGGGGCTCCTACAATGAGCAGTTCTTC	CASSLKGGGSYNEQFF
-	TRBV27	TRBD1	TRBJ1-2	TGTGCCAGCAGTTTTTGGACAGGTCATGGCTACACCTTC	CASSFWTGHGYTF
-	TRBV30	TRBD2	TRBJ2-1	TGTGCCTGGAGTCAGCGGGGGACGGGGGAAAAGTTCTTC	CAWSQRGTGEKFF
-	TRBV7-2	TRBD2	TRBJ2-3	TGTGCCAGCAGCCCGGTGCTGGGGGGGTCAACAGATACGCAGTATTTT	CASSPVLGGSTDTQYF
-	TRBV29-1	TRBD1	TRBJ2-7	TGCAGCGTTAGTTTGGGCAGGGGGCCCCCCTACGAGCAGTACTTC	CSVSLGRGPPYEQYF